The rows below give T cell receptor beta chains drawn from one sample of a study of T-cell reconstitution after alpha-beta-depleted transplantation in children. TCRdb fed the PCR reads into MiXCR, producing one record per CDR3 protein. The sample has around 300,000 distinct CDR3 sequences; around 7.3% are singletons. The sample here was peripheral blood, taken 360 days after TCRalphabeta/CD19-depleted stem cell transplant. The receptors were gathered from a female patient aged 2-10 years who had a stem cell transplant for Fanconi anemia, so the T cells may come from the graft donor. CDR3s include the opening cysteine and the closing phenylalanine or tryptophan. D genes are given only for firm matches. Clone size is stated in some rows and not others, as once, few, many or a class when expanded.

v_gene,len,abundance,d_gene,j_gene,CDR3nt,CDR3aa
TRBV4-3,15,many,-,TRBJ1-3,TGCGCCAGCAGCCAAGATAAGGGGGTGGGAAACACCATATATTTT,CASSQDKGVGNTIYF
TRBV20-1,18,-,TRBD1,TRBJ1-5,TGCAGTGCTCTAGCGTGGCACAGGGGCGGTTATAGCAATCAGCCCCAGCATTTT,CSALAWHRGGYSNQPQHF
TRBV6-5,16,many,TRBD1,TRBJ2-3,TGTGCCAGCGGTAGGGGGACAGGAAGTAGCACAGATACGCAGTATTTT,CASGRGTGSSTDTQYF
TRBV29-1,12,many,-,TRBJ2-3,TGCAGCGGCCGGGCTAGCACAGATACGCAGTATTTT,CSGRASTDTQYF
TRBV5-1,15,many,TRBD1,TRBJ2-7,TGCGCCAGCAGCTTGGTTGACAGGGGGACGTACGAGCAGTACTTC,CASSLVDRGTYEQYF
TRBV20-1,16,-,-,TRBJ2-3,TGCAGTGCTAGAGATGGTCACCGGGGGAGCACAGATACGCAGTATTTT,CSARDGHRGSTDTQYF
TRBV2,15,many,-,TRBJ2-1,TGTGCCAGCAGTGAACTCCTACCTTCCTACAATGAGCAGTTCTTC,CASSELLPSYNEQFF
TRBV20-1,14,many,-,TRBJ2-1,TGCAGTGCTAGCCCGACATCGAGCGGCCCCAGGGGGTTCTTC,CSASPTSSGPRGFF
TRBV29-1,16,many,TRBD1,TRBJ1-5,TGCAGCGTTGTTGAAACTGGACAGGTCCACAATCAGCCCCAGCATTTT,CSVVETGQVHNQPQHF
TRBV15,16,many,TRBD1,TRBJ1-5,TGTGCCACCAGCAGAGTTGGAGGGGGCCCGAATCAGCCCCAGCATTTT,CATSRVGGGPNQPQHF
TRBV12-3/TRBV12-4,15,-,-,TRBJ1-2,TGTGCCAGCAGTATAACCGAAGGGCAGGGGAATGGCTACACCTTC,CASSITEGQGNGYTF
TRBV12-3/TRBV12-4,13,many,-,TRBJ1-1,TGTGCCAGCAGTTTAGAAAAGGACACTGAAGCTTTCTTT,CASSLEKDTEAFF
TRBV10-3,15,few,TRBD2,TRBJ2-7,TGTGCCATCAGTGAAAGGGGAGGGAGGGCCATCGAGCAGTACTTC,CAISERGGRAIEQYF
TRBV12-3/TRBV12-4,15,many,TRBD2,TRBJ2-2,TGTGCCAGCAGCTGGGAGCGGGGATGGACCGGGGAGCTGTTTTTT,CASSWERGWTGELFF
TRBV5-6,15,few,-,TRBJ1-3,TGTGCCAGCAGCGCCCCAGGGCGCTCTGGAAACACCATATATTTT,CASSAPGRSGNTIYF
TRBV7-2,14,few,-,TRBJ2-4,TGTGCCAGCACCTTAACCGGGTCTCAGGTCATTCAGTACTTC,CASTLTGSQVIQYF
TRBV24-1,15,many,TRBD2,TRBJ2-1,TGTGCCACCGCCGCCGGGACTAGCGGATACAATGAGCAGTTCTTC,CATAAGTSGYNEQFF
TRBV5-1,15,many,TRBD1,TRBJ2-5,TGCGCCAGCAGCTTGGCCTCGGACAGGGGCATTAGGGAGTACTTC,CASSLASDRGIREYF
TRBV5-1,17,many,-,TRBJ2-1,TGCGCCAGCAGCAGCGATGCGACAGGTGGCCTAGACAATGAGCAGTTCTTC,CASSSDATGGLDNEQFF
TRBV7-9,12,few,-,TRBJ1-1,TGTGCCAGCAGCCACGACAGAGCGGGAGCTTTCTTT,CASSHDRAGAFF
TRBV28,15,few,-,TRBJ1-3,TGTGCCAGCAGATTACAGGGATCGGGCGGAAACACCATATATTTT,CASRLQGSGGNTIYF
TRBV3-1,14,many,-,TRBJ1-1,TGTGCCAGCAGTCCTAGCCAGGAGCAAAATAAAGCTTTCTTT,CASSPSQEQNKAFF
TRBV5-1,13,many,-,TRBJ2-7,TGCGCCAGCAGCCCTCCGGGACAAAGAGTCGTTTACTTC,CASSPPGQRVVYF
TRBV20-1,18,few,TRBD1,TRBJ2-6,TGCAGTGCTAGAACCCGACAGGGTAAAGTTTCTGGGGCCAACGTCCTGACTTTC,CSARTRQGKVSGANVLTF
TRBV6-4,16,many,TRBD2,TRBJ2-1,TGTGCCAGCATATTAGTAGCGGGACCATCCTACAATGAGCAGTTCTTC,CASILVAGPSYNEQFF
TRBV5-1,14,many,TRBD2,TRBJ2-1,TGCGCCAGCAGCCCTAGCGGGGGGGCTAGTGAGCAGTTCTTC,CASSPSGGASEQFF
TRBV24-1,9,many,-,TRBJ2-1,TGTGCCACCAGCAGGGAGCAGTTCTTC,CATSREQFF
TRBV10-2,14,many,-,TRBJ2-4,TGCGCCAGCAGTGAACCAGGGGCCAAAAACATTCAGTACTTC,CASSEPGAKNIQYF